This is a list of T cell receptor beta chains from one sample in a study of cytomegalovirus exposure and HLA in healthy donors. The assay was immunoSEQ multiplex PCR, and TCRdb's table has in-frame clones only and misses some. The table lists around 190,000 clones, about 79% of them singletons. Sample: PBMCs. Receptor source: a girl aged 2-9 years in good health and CMV-seropositive. Both conserved end residues are part of each CDR3. The order of the fields is CDR3 protein, V gene, CDR3 length.

cdr3_aa: CASSLDTTSSYNSPLHF
v_call: TRBV5-1
cdr3_length: 17

cdr3_aa: CASSFPTATGEAFF
v_call: TRBV6-1
cdr3_length: 14

cdr3_aa: CSVDRHRQELIYGYTF
v_call: TRBV29-1
cdr3_length: 16

cdr3_aa: CASSDRIATKVRGTEAFF
v_call: TRBV10-2
cdr3_length: 18

cdr3_aa: CASSSWTGAADTQYF
v_call: TRBV5-1
cdr3_length: 15

cdr3_aa: CASSPSPRGSDTQYF
v_call: TRBV9
cdr3_length: 15

cdr3_aa: CAWEAGTPTGELFF
v_call: TRBV30
cdr3_length: 14

cdr3_aa: CAWSVPGGGGQPQHF
v_call: TRBV30
cdr3_length: 15

cdr3_aa: CATSRWAGPTDTQYF
v_call: TRBV15
cdr3_length: 15

cdr3_aa: CASTEGQGMNTEAFF
v_call: TRBV6-1
cdr3_length: 15

cdr3_aa: CASSLVIRTSGTPDTQYF
v_call: TRBV7-6
cdr3_length: 18

cdr3_aa: CASSSLSSSYEQYF
v_call: TRBV11-2
cdr3_length: 14

cdr3_aa: CAISETGGGGYTF
v_call: TRBV10-3
cdr3_length: 13

cdr3_aa: CAWDLRFGTANNEQFF
v_call: TRBV30
cdr3_length: 16

cdr3_aa: CASSGPRGGGLSYNEQFF
v_call: TRBV25-1
cdr3_length: 18

cdr3_aa: CASSLVSPTGEETQYF
v_call: TRBV13
cdr3_length: 16

cdr3_aa: CAWRPGTGYQETQYF
v_call: TRBV30
cdr3_length: 15

cdr3_aa: CASSYTGLSGNTIYF
v_call: TRBV6-5
cdr3_length: 15

cdr3_aa: CASSAVGGSDTQYF
v_call: TRBV2
cdr3_length: 14

cdr3_aa: CASSILDRLDQPQHF
v_call: TRBV19
cdr3_length: 15

cdr3_aa: CASSFTGGNTEAFF
v_call: TRBV7-9
cdr3_length: 14

cdr3_aa: CASSFRARLAGYEQYF
v_call: TRBV27
cdr3_length: 16

cdr3_aa: CASTLFRGTGYTF
v_call: TRBV28
cdr3_length: 13

cdr3_aa: CATEDQSSYNSPLHF
v_call: TRBV6-1
cdr3_length: 15

cdr3_aa: CASRTRGEAFF
v_call: TRBV28
cdr3_length: 11

cdr3_aa: CASSPRTGNEGEQYF
v_call: TRBV18
cdr3_length: 15

cdr3_aa: CASNKDRGGVQAFF
v_call: TRBV6-1
cdr3_length: 14

cdr3_aa: CASSSLPSGNEQFF
v_call: TRBV27
cdr3_length: 14

cdr3_aa: CASSAGRAGAPFF
v_call: TRBV9
cdr3_length: 13

cdr3_aa: CASSDRGRDEQYF
v_call: TRBV25-1
cdr3_length: 13

cdr3_aa: CASTPGVPNTEAFF
v_call: TRBV6-5
cdr3_length: 14

cdr3_aa: CASSVTPSAGRAYEQYF
v_call: TRBV6-1
cdr3_length: 17

cdr3_aa: CSVTGAMNTEAFF
v_call: TRBV29-1
cdr3_length: 13

cdr3_aa: CASRGDRGTDTQYF
v_call: TRBV2
cdr3_length: 14

cdr3_aa: CASSYSTSGRGGEQFF
v_call: TRBV6-6
cdr3_length: 16

cdr3_aa: CATSSDRGFSYGYTF
v_call: TRBV15
cdr3_length: 15

cdr3_aa: CASSFPTVGEAFF
v_call: TRBV11-3
cdr3_length: 13

cdr3_aa: CASSSSTDGLGGKLFF
v_call: TRBV5-1
cdr3_length: 16

cdr3_aa: CASSLLAGVVYNEQFF
v_call: TRBV27
cdr3_length: 16

cdr3_aa: CASSEGGLAGGPLYNEQFF
v_call: TRBV2
cdr3_length: 19

cdr3_aa: CASSLWGRAGEKLFF
v_call: TRBV11-2
cdr3_length: 15

cdr3_aa: CASSLGLASYNEQFF
v_call: TRBV7-3
cdr3_length: 15

cdr3_aa: CATSRYQSRGTDTQYF
v_call: TRBV15
cdr3_length: 16

cdr3_aa: CASSSSPQGGGYEQYF
v_call: TRBV5-1
cdr3_length: 16

cdr3_aa: CATRQGGNTEAFF
v_call: TRBV6-1
cdr3_length: 13

cdr3_aa: CASSVRPGQGVLHF
v_call: TRBV6-1
cdr3_length: 14